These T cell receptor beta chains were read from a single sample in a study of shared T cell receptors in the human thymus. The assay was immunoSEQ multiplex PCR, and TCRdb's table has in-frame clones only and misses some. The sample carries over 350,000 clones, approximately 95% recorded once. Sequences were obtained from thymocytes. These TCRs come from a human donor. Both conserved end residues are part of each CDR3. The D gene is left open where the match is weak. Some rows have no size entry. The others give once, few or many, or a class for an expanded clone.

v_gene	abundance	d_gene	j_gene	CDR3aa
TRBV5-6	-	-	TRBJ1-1	CASSLVRGGEAFF
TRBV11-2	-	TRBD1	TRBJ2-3	CASSLAGTGGLLYTQYF
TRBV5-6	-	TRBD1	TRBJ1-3	CASSLGTATFSGNTIYF
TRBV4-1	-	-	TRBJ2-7	CASSQAGGEQYF
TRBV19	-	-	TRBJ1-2	CASSIVADREVYGYTF
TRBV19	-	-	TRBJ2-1	CASRVKGPYNEQFF
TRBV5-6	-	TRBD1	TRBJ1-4	CASSDGTVVSATNEKLFF
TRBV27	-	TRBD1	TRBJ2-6	CASSSHRDRGLGANVLTF
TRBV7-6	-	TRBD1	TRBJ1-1	CASSGPGGGTEAFF
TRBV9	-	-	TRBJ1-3	CASSVEQGSGNTIYF
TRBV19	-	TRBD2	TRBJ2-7	CASSIARSSGAPYEQYF
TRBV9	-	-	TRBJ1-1	CASSVVPSPYTEAFF
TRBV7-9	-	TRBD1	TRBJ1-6	CASSSFRGLNSPLHF
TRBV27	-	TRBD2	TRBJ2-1	CASSPGLAAYNEQFF
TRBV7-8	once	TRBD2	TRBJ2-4	CASSPRTSGNVGAGAKNIQYF
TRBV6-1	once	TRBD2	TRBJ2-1	CASSGKLAGGGLDEQFF
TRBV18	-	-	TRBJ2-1	CASSSTRSGSSYNEQFF
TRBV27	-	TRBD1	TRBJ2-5	CASSFGWGQAGETQYF
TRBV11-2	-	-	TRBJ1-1	CASSSSLTGSNSEAFF
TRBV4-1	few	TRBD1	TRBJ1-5	CASSQVQGNQPQHF
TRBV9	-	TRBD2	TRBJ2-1	CASSRSGASGSPDEQFF
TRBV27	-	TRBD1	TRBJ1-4	CASSYQPTGATNEKLFF
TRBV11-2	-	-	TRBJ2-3	CASSLGHGSTDTQYF
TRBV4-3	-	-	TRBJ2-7	CASSQDKYTGYEQYF
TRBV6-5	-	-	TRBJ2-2	CASRATDTNTGELFF
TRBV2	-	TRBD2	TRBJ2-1	CASTGRLADRSEQFF
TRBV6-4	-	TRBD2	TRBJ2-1	CASSARPASGRNEQFF
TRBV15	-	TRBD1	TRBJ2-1	CATSRGGTGTNEQFF